Below are 24 T cell receptor beta chains sequenced from a single sample in a study of cytomegalovirus exposure and HLA in healthy donors listed by TCRdb under 2017. Library construction relied on the immunoSEQ multiplex PCR assay. For the multiplex PCR, a mixture combining 60 forward primers for TCR Vbeta segments and 13 reverse primers for TCR Jbeta segments was used. TCRdb obtained this table from immuneACCESS and retained in-frame rearrangements with V and J assigned. These tables miss some clones; where compared with another copy, unresolved V genes account for less than half of the shortfall, and the remainder is unexplained. Within this sample are 90,000 to 100,000 clones, with less than 80% of them counted one time only. The biggest ten clones account for about 6% of the sample. The sample was PBMCs. These receptors were collected from a boy between 10 and 17 years old in good health and CMV-seropositive.

This clone turned up a few times. CDR3 coding DNA: TGTGCCAGCAGCTTCGGCGGGACGAACACCGGGGAGCTGTTTTTT. Translation gives CASSFGGTNTGELFF. The V and J genes are TRBV5-4 and TRBJ2-2; possible D gene TRBD2, 6 bases. V was pared by 2 bases and J by 0 bases, with 8 bases between. Germline loops: CDR1 SGHNT, CDR2 YYREEE (reference sequence). The CDR3 sequence is 15 residues long.

The chain links TRBV2 to TRBJ2-7; TRBD1 agrees at 11 bases. CDR1 and CDR2 (germline): SNHLY, FYNNEI. Unmatched junction bases numbered 7, after V lost 7 bases and J lost 5 bases. There are 14 residues in the CDR3. CDR3 bases: TGTGCCAGCAACCAGGACAGGGGGCTTCACGAGCAGTACTTC. It codes for CASNQDRGLHEQYF.

Only a few counts were recorded for this clone. The chain recombines TRBV7-9 with TRBJ1-3, with a tentative D call TRBD1 (6 bases). The CDR3 totals 15 residues. Trimming stripped 4 bases from V and 0 bases from J, with 10 bases between. CDR1 is SEHNR, CDR2 FQNEAQ, per germline (reference sequence). The DNA for the CDR3 is TGTGCCAGCAGCTCGACAGGTTCCTCTGGAAACACCATATATTTT. Its protein is CASSSTGSSGNTIYF.

V gene TRBV5-6 combines with J gene TRBJ2-7; the D gene is possibly TRBD1 (7 bases). The length of the CDR3 is 14 residues. CDR1 SGHDT and CDR2 YYEEEE come from the germline V gene. V was cut by 5 bases and J by 0 bases, with 12 bases left in between. DNA of the CDR3: TGTGCCAGCAGGCCCAGGGGGGCCTCCTACGAGCAGTACTTC. This codes for CASRPRGASYEQYF.

This clone has only one observation. The CDR3 DNA reads TGCGCCAGCAGCTTGGTATGGGGACAGAGTCCCTACAATGAGCAGTTCTTC. It is translated as CASSLVWGQSPYNEQFF. This chain uses TRBV5-1 with TRBJ2-1, with 7 bases aligning to TRBD1. The CDR3 contains 17 residues. J gave up 2 bases and V 0 bases, and 8 bases lay outside the gene matches. Germline lookup yields CDR1 SGHRS and CDR2 YFSETQ.

The chain combines TRBV2 with TRBJ2-5, with D possibly being TRBD1 (6 bases). This CDR3 region has 14 residues. The germline CDR1 and CDR2 sequences are SNHLY and FYNNEI. With 8 bases removed from V and 8 bases from J, the gap between germline ends came to 21 bases. CDR3 loop: CASLGDNGLGTQYF. In nucleotides, the CDR3 is TGTGCCAGCCTGGGGGACAACGGGTTAGGAACCCAGTACTTC.

This chain uses TRBV5-1 with TRBJ2-3, with a possible D match to TRBD1 (6 bases). In germline, CDR1 is SGHRS, CDR2 YFSETQ. Between the trimmed V and J ends, which lost 0 bases and 5 bases, there was a span of 13 bases. This CDR3 is built from 15 residues. The CDR3 bases are TGCGCCAGCAGCTTGGGGGGCGCAGGGGTAGATACGCAGTATTTT. It translates to CASSLGGAGVDTQYF. The full variable domain, rest sourced from reference TRBV5-1 and TRBJ2-3, is KAGVTQTPRYLIKTRGQQVTLSCSPISGHRSVSWYQQTPGQGLQFLFEYFSETQRNKGNFPGRFSGRQFSNSRSEMNVSTLELGDSALYLCASSLGGAGVDTQYFGPGTRLTVL.

This clone appeared a few times. CDR3 bases: TGCGCCAGCAGCTTGGGGACAGGGAGTGAGCAGTTCTTC. It is translated as CASSLGTGSEQFF. The rearrangement joins TRBV5-1 to TRBJ2-1, with 8 bases matching TRBD1. The junction had 2 bases not matched to a gene; V was cut back by 0 bases and J by 9 bases. Per germline, CDR1 SGHRS and CDR2 YFSETQ. The CDR3 totals 13 residues.

The genes are TRBV6-5 and TRBJ2-7, with 8 positions matching TRBD1. This CDR3 spans 13 amino acids. V lost 2 bases, J lost 6 bases, and 3 bases stayed unmatched. Germline V gene sequence: CDR1 MNHEY, CDR2 SVGAGI. The CDR3 reads CASSYQQGGEQYF. The DNA of the CDR3 is TGTGCCAGCAGTTACCAACAGGGGGGCGAGCAGTACTTC.

The V gene is TRBV6-5, the J gene TRBJ2-2; 7 bases are a match to TRBD2. The CDR3 is 14 residues long. With V trimmed by 7 bases and J by 2 bases, 4 bases remained unmatched. The germline gives CDR1 MNHEY, CDR2 SVGAGI. The CDR3 nucleotides read TGTGCCAGCAAACCTAGCGGTAACACCGGGGAGCTGTTTTTT. Amino acid sequence: CASKPSGNTGELFF.

This chain links TRBV5-1 with TRBJ1-1; D is perhaps TRBD1 (5 bases). Trimming removed 0 bases from V and 1 base from J, with 7 bases in between. CDR1 and CDR2 (germline): SGHRS, YFSETQ. This CDR3 region has 14 residues. CDR3 DNA: TGCGCCAGCAGCTTGGGACAGACGAACACTGAAGCTTTCTTT. This encodes CASSLGQTNTEAFF.

The chain carries TRBV7-9 and TRBJ1-6; 9 bases match TRBD1. Germline V gives CDR1 SEHNR, CDR2 FQNEAQ (reference sequence). The V gene end was trimmed by 4 bases and the J gene end by 10 bases; junction bases not matched to a gene: 14. The CDR3 is made up of 17 amino acids. The CDR3 nucleotides are TGTGCCAGCAGCTCTGGACAGGGGCGCTCAATTAACTCACCCCTCCACTTT. Translating it yields CASSSGQGRSINSPLHF.

The chain uses TRBV5-6 and TRBJ2-1; D is possibly TRBD1 (5 bases). Germline V gene sequence: CDR1 SGHDT, CDR2 YYEEEE. There are 12 residues in the CDR3. V lost 4 bases and J 6 bases, leaving 8 bases between the germline ends. In DNA, the CDR3 is TGTGCCAGCAGCCCAGGGTTCAATGAGCAGTTCTTC. It yields the protein CASSPGFNEQFF.

The gene calls are TRBV13 and TRBJ1-3; no clear D. Trimming removed 2 bases from V and 4 bases from J, with 9 bases in between. This CDR3 contains 14 residues. CDR1 and CDR2 (germline): PRHDT, FYEKMQ (reference sequence). The CDR3 protein is CASSLKWSGNTIYF. The CDR3 bases are TGTGCCAGCAGCTTAAAGTGGAGCGGAAACACCATATATTTT.

The chain joins TRBV18 to TRBJ1-1; 7 bases match TRBD1. V lost 2 bases to trimming and J lost 6 bases; unmatched junction nucleotides: 6. In germline, CDR1 is KGHSH, CDR2 LQKENI. The CDR3 is 14 residues long. Here the CDR3 DNA reads TGTGCCAGCTCACCAATAGACAGGGAGGCTGAAGCTTTCTTT. Amino acids: CASSPIDREAEAFF.

This clone has only a few counts. The chain employs TRBV4-2 and TRBJ2-5; TRBD2 might be the D (6 bases). Deletions cut 0 bases from V and 4 bases from J, with 18 bases between. The CDR3 is 17 amino acids. Germline values: CDR1 LGHNA, CDR2 YNFKEQ. The DNA of the CDR3 is TGTGCCAGCAGCCAAGAATACTACCGGGGGTCGTTAGAGACCCAGTACTTC. Its translation is CASSQEYYRGSLETQYF.

The sample holds one count of this clone. V usage is TRBV21-1 and J usage is TRBJ2-7; TRBD2, the table's D call, was not compared with the DNA. TRBV21-1 is described as a pseudogene. The CDR3 covers 16 residues. CDR3: CASSKGCWRPCYEQYF. The CDR3 bases are TGTGCCAGCAGCAAAGGGTGCTGGAGGCCCTGTTACGAGCAGTACTTC.

This CDR3 is CASSHEDYEQYF. CDR3 sequence (DNA): TGTGCCAGCAGCCACGAGGACTACGAGCAGTACTTC. This rearrangement joins TRBV11-2 to TRBJ2-7; D is unresolved. The CDR3 runs 12 residues. CDR1 and CDR2 (germline): SGHAT, FQNNGV. The V end lost 5 bases, the J end lost 3 bases, and 8 bases lay between the germline ends.

The chain joins TRBV7-6 to TRBJ2-7, with D possibly TRBD1 on 5 matching bases. CDR1 SGHVS and CDR2 FNYEAQ come from the germline V gene. The V end lost 5 bases, the J end lost 3 bases, and 14 bases lay between the germline ends. The CDR3 is made up of 14 amino acids. CDR3 sequence reads: CASSDRYAYYEQYF. In nucleotides, the CDR3 is TGTGCCAGCAGCGACAGATATGCCTACTACGAGCAGTACTTC.

V gene TRBV7-6 combines with J gene TRBJ2-7; TRBD2 matches at 12 bases. Germline CDR1 SGHVS, CDR2 FNYEAQ. CDR3 length equals 17 residues. The V and J ends lost 7 bases and 9 bases, in that order; junction bases with no gene match: 19. The CDR3 here is CASNRLDTRLAGDGQYF. The CDR3 coding sequence is TGTGCCAGCAACCGACTAGACACAAGACTAGCGGGAGACGGGCAGTACTTC.

The chain uses TRBV2 and TRBJ1-5, with 7 bases aligning to TRBD1. CDR1 SNHLY and CDR2 FYNNEI come from the germline V gene. V lost 6 bases to trimming and J lost 5 bases; unmatched junction nucleotides: 4. CDR3 size: 13 residues. The CDR3 loop reads CASRGDSHQPQHF. CDR3 in DNA: TGTGCCAGCAGGGGGGACAGTCATCAGCCCCAGCATTTT.

V is TRBV7-9 and J is TRBJ1-1; D possibly corresponds to TRBD1 (5 bases). V lost 5 bases and J 5 bases, leaving 12 bases between the germline ends. The CDR3 has 13 amino acids. Germline-derived CDR1 and CDR2 are SEHNR and FQNEAQ (reference sequence). DNA for the CDR3: TGTGCCAGCAGCCGAGGCGGACAAACTGAAGCTTTCTTT. This codes for CASSRGGQTEAFF.

This clone was detected a few times. V and J are TRBV7-2 and TRBJ1-2, with 7 bases matching TRBD1. J gave up 5 bases and V 4 bases, and 4 bases lay outside the gene matches. Germline values: CDR1 SGHTA, CDR2 FQGNSA. This CDR3 has 13 amino acids. CDR3 sequence: CASSSDRKYGYTF. CDR3 nucleotides: TGTGCCAGCAGCTCGGACAGGAAATATGGCTACACCTTC.

The chain employs TRBV28 and TRBJ1-2; 9 bases fit TRBD1. The CDR3 is 14 residues long. Germline values: CDR1 MDHEN, CDR2 SYDVKM. The trim removed 8 bases at V and 6 bases at J, leaving 10 bases unmatched. The CDR3 protein is CASYIDRGGNGYTF. The CDR3 DNA reads as TGTGCCAGCTACATCGACAGGGGGGGGAATGGCTACACCTTC.